This T cell receptor (beta chain) was sequenced during a study of OX40 agonist ivuxolimab in advanced cancers. Study-level background: Ivuxolimab was a fully human IgG2 agonistic monoclonal antibody targeting the costimulatory receptor OX40 (CD134). Intravenous ivuxolimab was administered to patients every 2 weeks at six dose levels: 0.01, 0.1, 0.3, 1.5, 3 and 10 mg/kg. Of the roughly 54 patients in dose escalation, 19 had hepatocellular carcinoma, about 15 had melanoma, 9 had renal cell carcinoma and 9 had head and neck cancer. In the dose-escalation cohort, more than 75% of patients were male, and the mean age was about 55 years, with a range of roughly 23 to 85. Patients were allowed to have had prior anti-PD-1, anti-PD-L1 or anti-CTLA-4 therapy, and approximately 43% of the dose-escalation patients had previously received checkpoint inhibitors. Partial responses were achieved by three dose-escalation patients, of whom one had hepatocellular carcinoma and two had cutaneous melanoma. The purpose of peripheral TCRbeta sequencing was to test whether ivuxolimab changed TCR sequence diversity and led to clonal T-cell expansion. The paper describes the monotherapy dose-escalation part (N ≈ 51 patients) of the phase I trial of ivuxolimab.

For sequencing of the TCRbeta CDR3 region, genomic DNA was extracted from the sorted cells. The immunoSEQ Assay was used for sequencing of TCRbeta CDR3 regions. TCRdb took over this immuneACCESS table, retaining in-frame rearrangements with V and J assigned. Such tables are incomplete; in checked studies, under half of the missing clones stem from an unresolved V gene, and the remainder is unexplained. The sample has some 52,000 clones on record, less than 90% of them singletons. Under 8.5% of the sample is held by the ten biggest clonotypes. Worth noting for this clone: Its target antigen remains unknown. The input lacks base qualities; no much larger clone sits a single base away.

The V and J ends are trimmed by 7 bases and 6 bases, leaving 9 bases between them. From a lookup of the germline V gene, CDR1 and CDR2 are MNHNS and SASEGT. The CDR3, from cysteine to phenylalanine, totals 12 residues. Only the CDR3 portion is preserved as DNA: 36 bases, with reading frame beginning at the first base. Patients with autoimmune disease history or receiving systemic immunosuppression were excluded from the trial. Peripheral blood for TCR sequencing was drawn from every dose cohort at baseline, at cycle 4 day 1 and at cycle 7 day 1. The samples were drawn from a first-in-human, open-label, multicenter phase I dose-escalation trial of ivuxolimab. Adults with locally advanced or metastatic melanoma, renal cell carcinoma, hepatocellular carcinoma or head and neck squamous cell carcinoma were enrolled in the trial. CD4+ and CD8+ T cells were sorted separately from peripheral blood before TCR sequencing.

Beyond this particular receptor, the publication reports: Antigen specificity was not determined for the clonally expanded peripheral T cells. At doses of 0.1 to 3.0 mg/kg, clonal expansion of both CD4+ and CD8+ T cells in blood was seen between baseline and week 6. Partial responders in the 0.1-3.0 mg/kg groups had among the lowest normalized peripheral clonal expansion, especially among CD8+ T cells. Low levels of normalized T-cell clonal expansion were also seen in some patients who did not respond. After ivuxolimab, more expanded clones were found on average in CD8+ T cells than in CD4+ T cells.

Here the sequenced sample was CD4+ or CD8+ T cells sorted from blood, taken in a trial of the OX40 agonist ivuxolimab. This TCR was sampled from an adult with an advanced solid tumor such as melanoma, head and neck, liver or kidney cancer. Recombination connected TRBV6-1 to TRBJ2-2; TRBD2 is possibly the D segment (5 matching bases). The CDR3 has the sequence CASTERPGELFF. The DNA reads TGTGCCAGCACCGAGCGGCCCGGGGAGCTGTTTTTT.